These 28 T cell receptor beta chains were all obtained from the same sample, sequenced in a study of cytomegalovirus exposure and HLA in healthy donors. PCR amplification relied on 60 Vbeta primers (plus 13 Jbeta primers). The table came from immunoSEQ multiplex PCR; TCRdb's copy has only in-frame clones and leaves some out. The sample carries over 130,000 clones, about four fifths recorded once. The sample consisted of PBMCs. These receptors were taken from a man aged 50 to 60 in good health and CMV-seropositive.

CDR3 sequence reads: CASSLAVTGAKNIQYF. The DNA for the CDR3 is TGTGCCAGCAGCTTGGCCGTGACAGGAGCCAAAAACATTCAGTACTTC. The chain links TRBV5-4 to TRBJ2-4; TRBD1 might be the D (6 bases). CDR3 length equals 16 residues. Germline V CDR1 and CDR2: SGHNT, YYREEE (reference sequence). V was clipped by 0 bases and J by 0 bases, with 10 bases between them.

A few counts support this clone. The rearrangement links TRBV5-1 to TRBJ2-1; the match to TRBD1 covers 7 bases. J gave up 7 bases and V 4 bases, and 8 bases lay outside the gene matches. Germline V gene sequence: CDR1 SGHRS, CDR2 YFSETQ. The length of the CDR3 is 14 residues. The CDR3 DNA reads TGCGCCAGCAGCATAGACAGGGTAGGGAATGAGCAGTTCTTC. This encodes CASSIDRVGNEQFF. Drawing the rest from reference TRBV5-1 and TRBJ2-1, the complete variable domain is KAGVTQTPRYLIKTRGQQVTLSCSPISGHRSVSWYQQTPGQGLQFLFEYFSETQRNKGNFPGRFSGRQFSNSRSEMNVSTLELGDSALYLCASSIDRVGNEQFFGPGTRLTVL.

V is TRBV5-1 and J is TRBJ2-7; 7 nucleotides line up with TRBD1. With V trimmed by 4 bases and J by 5 bases, 9 bases remained unmatched. Germline CDR1 and CDR2: SGHRS and YFSETQ. The CDR3 contains 14 residues. The DNA of the CDR3 is TGCGCCAGCAGCAGGTCAGGGGGTAGTAACGAGCAGTACTTC. Amino acids: CASSRSGGSNEQYF.

The CDR3 is CAIGASGEQYNEQFF. The CDR3 DNA is TGTGCCATCGGGGCTAGCGGGGAACAATACAATGAGCAGTTCTTC. This chain connects TRBV10-3 to TRBJ2-1; 9 bases fit TRBD2. The length of the CDR3 is 15 residues. V lost 8 bases and J lost 4; bases outside the gene matches: 9. Germline V gene lookup returns CDR1 ENHRY and CDR2 SYGVKD.

The chain carries TRBV21-1 and TRBJ1-5. TRBV21-1 is a recognized pseudogene. The CDR3 consists of 15 residues. This CDR3 reads CASSKREGENQPQHF. CDR3 coding DNA: TGTGCCAGCAGCAAACGGGAGGGGGAAAATCAGCCCCAGCATTTT.

The chain combines TRBV11-2 with TRBJ1-1, with D maybe TRBD1 (6 bases). This CDR3 has 14 residues. Germline V gene lookup returns CDR1 SGHAT and CDR2 FQNNGV. Trimming shortened V by 5 bases and J by 0 bases, and 10 bases separated the two germline ends. The DNA of the CDR3 is TGTGCCAGCAGCGGCACAGGGCTGAACACTGAAGCTTTCTTT. Amino acids: CASSGTGLNTEAFF.

The rearrangement uses TRBV7-9 and TRBJ2-5; 7 bases line up with TRBD1. Looked up from germline, CDR1 is SEHNR and CDR2 is FQNEAQ (reference sequence). The ends lost 8 bases at V and 1 base at J; junction bases unmatched: 4. The CDR3 contains 13 residues. The CDR3 DNA reads TGTGCCAGCGCCCGGGACAGCCAAGAGACCCAGTACTTC. Translation gives CASARDSQETQYF.

The chain employs TRBV11-3 and TRBJ2-7, with D perhaps matching TRBD1 (6 bases). V shed 5 bases and J shed 1 base, with 15 bases lying between them. The CDR3 is 15 residues long. Looked up from germline, CDR1 is SGHNT and CDR2 is YENEEA. As DNA, the CDR3 is TGTGCCAGCAGCAAAGCAGGGGATATATCCTACGAGCAGTACTTC. It codes for CASSKAGDISYEQYF.

In DNA form, the CDR3 reads TGTGCCAGCAGCTACAGGGGGCGCGCCTATAATTCACCCCTCCACTTT. Translating gives CASSYRGRAYNSPLHF. The chain is built from TRBV7-4 and TRBJ1-6; 9 bases are shared with TRBD1. This CDR3 is built from 16 residues. With 4 bases clipped from V and 2 bases from J, the junction kept 3 bases outside the gene matches. CDR1 is SGHVT and CDR2 is SQSDAQ in the germline V gene. Complete variable domain (other parts from reference TRBV7-4 and TRBJ1-6): GAGVSQSPRYKVAKRGRDVALRCDSISGHVTLYWYRQTLGQGSEVLTYSQSDAQRDKSGRPSGRFSAERPERSVSTLKIQRTEQGDSAVYLCASSYRGRAYNSPLHFGNGTRLTVT.

This clone appeared once. The CDR3 is CASSPDRGTQPQHF. In nucleotides, the CDR3 is TGTGCCAGCAGTCCCGACAGGGGGACTCAGCCCCAGCATTTT. The rearrangement links TRBV6-6 to TRBJ1-5; TRBD1 aligns across 9 bases. CDR1 MNHNY and CDR2 SVGAGI come from the germline V gene (reference sequence). The CDR3 contains 14 residues. Trimming at V came to 5 bases and at J to 6 bases, leaving 5 bases not matched to a gene.

The rearrangement joins TRBV5-1 to TRBJ2-3; TRBD2 aligns across 10 bases. Germline V CDR1 and CDR2: SGHRS, YFSETQ. With V trimmed by 5 bases and J by 2 bases, 5 bases remained unmatched. This CDR3 has 15 residues. The CDR3 region has the DNA TGCGCCAGCAGACAGGGACTAGCGACCACAGATACGCAGTATTTT. Its translation: CASRQGLATTDTQYF.

As concerns this clone: Its ends do not fully match the called genes, so a read error is possible. The J gene is TRBJ1-2, the V gene TRBV19; no reliable D call. Germline CDR1 reads LNHDA; CDR2 reads SQIVND (reference sequence). This CDR3 spans 12 amino acids. CDR3 amino acids: CASSMGIYDYTF. CDR3 bases: TGTGCCAGTAGTATGGGCATCTATGACTACACCTTC.

This clone was seen only once. The genes are TRBV6-1 and TRBJ2-7; 12 bases are a match to TRBD2. V trimming: 5 bases; J trimming: 4 bases; junction bases outside the gene matches: 3. CDR1 and CDR2 (germline): MNHNS, SASEGT. The CDR3 extends over 14 amino acids. CDR3 sequence: CASSRTSGIYEQYF. The CDR3 DNA follows: TGTGCCAGCAGTCGGACTAGCGGGATATACGAGCAGTACTTC.

The chain couples TRBV7-2 to TRBJ1-3, with D unclear. Deletions cut 3 bases from V and 2 bases from J, with 11 bases between. The CDR3 has 15 residues. Looked up from germline, CDR1 is SGHTA and CDR2 is FQGNSA. The CDR3 DNA is TGTGCCAGCAGCTTGACTCACGGGACTGGAAACACCATATATTTT. Translation gives CASSLTHGTGNTIYF.

The chain has TRBV29-1 and TRBJ1-3; D possibly corresponds to TRBD1 (5 bases). This CDR3 is 13 amino acids long. With 7 bases removed from V and 5 bases from J, the gap between germline ends came to 15 bases. Germline lookup yields CDR1 SQVTM and CDR2 ANQGSEA. As DNA, the CDR3 is TGCAGCGCTGGCGGGGGGGTGAGAAACACCATATATTTT. It codes for CSAGGGVRNTIYF. Drawing the rest from reference TRBV29-1 and TRBJ1-3, the complete variable domain is SAVISQKPSRDICQRGTSLTIQCQVDSQVTMMFWYRQQPGQSLTLIATANQGSEATYESGFVIDKFPISRPNLTFSTLTVSNMSPEDSSIYLCSAGGGVRNTIYFGEGSWLTVV.

This clone has only a few counts. V is TRBV5-1 and J is TRBJ1-2; 7 bases match TRBD1. V trimming: 4 bases; J trimming: 4 bases; junction bases outside the gene matches: 7. In germline, CDR1 is SGHRS, CDR2 YFSETQ. This CDR3 contains 14 residues. The CDR3 DNA is TGCGCCAGCAGCCCGGACGGGACAGCCTATGGCTACACCTTC. It codes for CASSPDGTAYGYTF.

V is TRBV18 and J is TRBJ2-5; D gene unclear. CDR1 KGHSH and CDR2 LQKENI come from the germline V gene. The CDR3 covers 13 residues. Deletions cut 3 bases from V and 2 bases from J, with 7 bases between. Here the CDR3 DNA reads TGTGCCAGCTCACCTGGGCTTCAAGAGACCCAGTACTTC. Residues: CASSPGLQETQYF.

The CDR3 nucleotides are TGTGCTACGACCGGGACTAGCGGGATTGGTGAGCAGTTCTTC. It yields the protein CATTGTSGIGEQFF. This chain uses TRBV30 with TRBJ2-1; 13 positions agree with TRBD2. This CDR3 is built from 14 residues. The germline V gene has CDR1 GTSNPN and CDR2 SVGIG (reference sequence).

This clone has only one observation. The chain links TRBV2 to TRBJ2-3; 13 positions match TRBD2. The germline gives CDR1 SNHLY, CDR2 FYNNEI. The CDR3 consists of 17 residues. J was trimmed by 1 base and V by 5 bases; bases with no gene match: 6. The CDR3 DNA is TGTGCCAGCAGTCCACTAGGACTAGCGGGAGGCACAGATACGCAGTATTTT. Its translation is CASSPLGLAGGTDTQYF.

This clone was seen once. A read error may produce the germline difference seen at one junction end. V gene TRBV7-7 combines with J gene TRBJ2-1; a possible D gene is TRBD1 (7 bases). The CDR3 spans 15 residues. The germline gives CDR1 SSHAT, CDR2 FNYEAQ (reference sequence). The CDR3 DNA sequence: TGTGCTAGCAGCCCGACTAGGGGGCTTGGGAATGAGCAGTTCTTC. It translates to CASSPTRGLGNEQFF.

This clone was recorded a few times. The chain couples TRBV5-1 to TRBJ1-6; 10 bases map to TRBD1. This CDR3 contains 17 residues. V dropped 0 bases and J dropped 4; count of bases not matched to a gene: 4. CDR1 SGHRS and CDR2 YFSETQ come from the germline V gene. The CDR3, as DNA: TGCGCCAGCAGCTTGGAGCCGGGACAGGGGTATAATTCACCCCTCCACTTT. Amino acids: CASSLEPGQGYNSPLHF.

The genes are TRBV5-1 and TRBJ1-1, with TRBD1 matching 8 bases. This CDR3 has 14 residues. With 4 bases clipped from V and 3 bases from J, the junction kept 5 bases outside the gene matches. The germline V gene encodes CDR1 SGHRS and CDR2 YFSETQ. As DNA, the CDR3 is TGCGCCAGCAGCATAGACAGGGGTGACACTGAAGCTTTCTTT. It translates to CASSIDRGDTEAFF.

CDR3: CASSSAGGRADTQYF. CDR3 sequence (DNA): TGTGCCAGCAGTTCAGCGGGAGGGCGAGCAGATACGCAGTATTTT. V usage is TRBV28 and J usage is TRBJ2-3, with 10 bases fitting TRBD2. The CDR3 sequence is 15 residues long. The junction had 5 bases not matched to a gene; V was cut back by 4 bases and J by 4 bases. Per germline, CDR1 MDHEN and CDR2 SYDVKM.

The V gene is TRBV5-1, the J gene TRBJ2-3, with TRBD2 matching over 7 bases. Germline V lookup: CDR1 SGHRS, CDR2 YFSETQ. The CDR3 sequence is 15 residues long. Losses at the gene ends were 10 bases for V and 4 bases for J; bases not matched to a gene: 15. In DNA form, the CDR3 reads TGCGCCGGGGCTAAGTCGGGACTAAAAGCAGATACGCAGTATTTT. Translated: CAGAKSGLKADTQYF.

The chain couples TRBV11-1 to TRBJ2-1, with TRBD2 identical over 10 bases. This CDR3 spans 16 amino acids. Germline V CDR1 and CDR2: SGHAT, FQDESV (reference sequence). With 3 bases clipped from V and 9 bases from J, the junction kept 11 bases outside the gene matches. DNA of the CDR3: TGTGCCAGCAGCTTTGGCCCCCGACTAGCGGGTGTTGAGCAGTTCTTC. Translated: CASSFGPRLAGVEQFF.

This clone came up once. The chain is built from TRBV19 and TRBJ2-2, with TRBD2 matching over 12 bases. Germline loops: CDR1 LNHDA, CDR2 SQIVND (reference sequence). CDR3 length: 14 residues. J was trimmed by 7 bases and V by 8 bases; bases with no gene match: 5. CDR3 loop: CASRTSGNVGELFF. The CDR3 DNA reads as TGTGCCAGTCGGACTAGCGGGAATGTCGGGGAGCTGTTTTTT. The full variable domain, completed using reference TRBV19 and TRBJ2-2, is DGGITQSPKYLFRKEGQNVTLSCEQNLNHDAMYWYRQDPGQGLRLIYYSQIVNDFQKGDIAEGYSVSREKKESFPLTVTSAQKNPTAFYLCASRTSGNVGELFFGEGSRLTVL.

Remarks on this clone: This specimen includes other DNA sequences encoding the same CDR3. The rearrangement links TRBV28 to TRBJ2-4; 7 bases are a match to TRBD1. The CDR3 runs 14 residues. Germline lookup yields CDR1 MDHEN and CDR2 SYDVKM. The V gene end was trimmed by 0 bases and the J gene end by 4 bases; junction bases not matched to a gene: 0. CDR3 residues: CASSLWTGKNIQYF. The CDR3 DNA reads as TGTGCCAGCAGTTTATGGACAGGGAAAAACATTCAGTACTTC. The full variable domain, completed using reference TRBV28 and TRBJ2-4, is DVKVTQSSRYLVKRTGEKVFLECVQDMDHENMFWYRQDPGLGLRLIYFSYDVKMKEKGDIPEGYSVSREKKERFSLILESASTNQTSMYLCASSLWTGKNIQYFGAGTRLSVL.

J is TRBJ2-3 and V is TRBV19, with TRBD1 as a possible D gene (6 bases). Trimming took off 3 bases at V and 1 base at J, with 14 bases between the two ends. This CDR3 comprises 16 residues. Germline values: CDR1 LNHDA, CDR2 SQIVND (reference sequence). The CDR3 sequence: CASSIGDTIRTDTQYF. The CDR3, as DNA: TGTGCCAGTAGTATTGGGGACACCATCCGCACAGATACGCAGTATTTT.